This is a list of T cell receptor beta chains from one sample in a study of vaccination and CD4 T cells after COVID-19. Antigens of these TCRs are unknown. In TCRdb, the PCR reads were re-called with MiXCR into one record per CDR3 protein. The data show more than 15,000 distinct CDR3 sequences, about 72% seen once. Specimen: CD4+ T cells from blood, cultured in vitro. These receptors all stem from a human donor who had recovered from COVID-19. Both conserved end residues are part of each CDR3. D genes are given only for firm matches. Only some rows state a clone size, as once, few, many or a class for expanded clones.

J gene | clone size | D gene | V gene | CDR3 protein | CDR3 DNA
TRBJ2-1 | once | . | TRBV7-2 | CASSLERAVQFF | TGTGCCAGCAGCTTAGAGAGAGCGGTGCAGTTCTTC
TRBJ2-1 | medium-sized | . | TRBV7-9 | CASSPRDLIGVNNEQFF | TGTGCCAGCAGCCCGAGGGACCTCATCGGGGTTAACAATGAGCAGTTCTTC
TRBJ1-1 | once | . | TRBV20-1 | CSAFVQGTEAFF | TGCAGTGCTTTTGTTCAGGGGACTGAAGCTTTCTTT
TRBJ2-2 | few | . | TRBV20-1 | CSAPDTGWLGGELFF | TGCAGTGCTCCTGATACAGGGTGGTTGGGCGGGGAGCTGTTTTTT
TRBJ1-1 | few | . | TRBV7-9 | CASSSWGRLTEAFF | TGTGCCAGCAGCTCGTGGGGACGTCTGACTGAAGCTTTCTTT
TRBJ2-4 | . | . | TRBV21-1 | CASSKAGQGGNIQYF | TGTGCCAGCAGCAAAGCGGGACAGGGGGGGAACATTCAGTACTTC
TRBJ2-7 | . | TRBD1 | TRBV7-2 | CASSLLPRQGNYEQYF | TGTGCCAGCAGCTTGCTTCCGAGACAGGGGAACTACGAGCAGTACTTC
TRBJ2-4 | . | . | TRBV28 | CASSRRRLLAKNIQYF | TGTGCCAGCAGCCGCCGACGGTTGCTAGCCAAAAACATTCAGTACTTC
TRBJ2-3 | once | . | TRBV6-1 | CASSESFLTDTQYF | TGTGCCAGCAGTGAATCGTTCCTCACAGATACGCAGTATTTT
TRBJ2-5 | . | . | TRBV15 | CATSREQSPVRGTQETQYF | TGTGCCACCAGCAGAGAACAGTCCCCGGTTAGGGGGACACAAGAGACCCAGTACTTC
TRBJ1-2 | . | TRBD1 | TRBV19 | CASSGGTGPLNNYGYTF | TGTGCCAGTAGTGGAGGGACAGGCCCGCTCAATAACTATGGCTACACCTTC
TRBJ1-5 | . | . | TRBV20-1 | CSARDPAVHQPQHF | TGCAGTGCTAGAGATCCGGCAGTACATCAGCCCCAGCATTTT
TRBJ2-2 | . | . | TRBV28 | CASSLWGARTGELFF | TGTGCCAGCAGTTTATGGGGCGCAAGGACCGGGGAGCTGTTTTTT
TRBJ1-1 | few | . | TRBV27 | CASSYNTMNTEAFF | TGTGCCAGCAGTTATAACACCATGAACACTGAAGCTTTCTTT
TRBJ1-1 | . | . | TRBV19 | CASKAGGIRNTEAFF | TGTGCCAGTAAAGCCGGAGGGATTCGGAACACTGAAGCTTTCTTT
TRBJ2-7 | . | TRBD2 | TRBV6-5 | CASSYSTSGSYEQYF | TGTGCCAGCAGTTACTCGACTAGCGGGAGTTACGAGCAGTACTTC
TRBJ2-2 | . | . | TRBV7-2 | CASSPPGVSVSGELFF | TGTGCCAGCAGCCCCCCAGGGGTATCGGTGTCCGGGGAGCTGTTTTTT
TRBJ2-3 | . | . | TRBV6-5 | CASSYSKGKDTQYF | TGTGCCAGCAGTTACTCGAAAGGGAAGGATACGCAGTATTTT
TRBJ2-7 | . | . | TRBV7-9 | CASSAGGGLGTAYEQYF | TGTGCCAGCAGCGCGGGGGGCGGGCTAGGGACAGCCTACGAGCAGTACTTC
TRBJ1-5 | . | TRBD1 | TRBV25-1 | CASSESGGYQPQHF | TGTGCCAGCAGTGAATCAGGGGGCTATCAGCCCCAGCATTTT
TRBJ1-2 | . | . | TRBV12-3/TRBV12-4 | CASSGGLSYGYTF | TGTGCCAGCAGTGGGGGGCTGAGCTATGGCTACACCTTC
TRBJ2-4 | . | TRBD1 | TRBV20-1 | CSARGRLAKNIQYF | TGCAGTGCCAGGGGGCGGTTAGCCAAAAACATTCAGTACTTC
TRBJ2-5 | . | . | TRBV7-3 | CASSLPLYRGLGEGSQETQYF | TGTGCCAGCAGCTTACCTTTGTACCGGGGCCTAGGAGAAGGGTCCCAAGAGACCCAGTACTTC
TRBJ2-6 | . | TRBD1 | TRBV20-1 | CSAQDRASGANVLTF | TGCAGTGCTCAGGACAGGGCTTCTGGGGCCAACGTCCTGACTTTC
TRBJ2-7 | . | TRBD2 | TRBV10-3 | CAIRGTSGAYEQYF | TGTGCCATCAGGGGGACTAGCGGTGCCTACGAGCAGTACTTC
TRBJ1-5 | . | . | TRBV20-1 | CSARAGARSNQPQHF | TGCAGTGCTAGAGCGGGGGCTCGGAGCAATCAGCCCCAGCATTTT
TRBJ2-2 | . | TRBD1 | TRBV24-1 | CATSDLRFGRGLTGELFF | TGTGCCACCAGTGATTTGCGGTTTGGCAGGGGGCTTACCGGGGAGCTGTTTTTT
TRBJ2-2 | . | . | TRBV29-1 | CSVGETGVNTGELFF | TGCAGCGTTGGCGAAACAGGAGTTAACACCGGGGAGCTGTTTTTT
TRBJ1-5 | few | TRBD1 | TRBV29-1 | CSVRGTGQDNQPQHF | TGCAGCGTCAGAGGGACAGGGCAAGACAATCAGCCCCAGCATTTT
TRBJ1-1 | . | . | TRBV30 | CAWSVGFRNTEAFF | TGTGCCTGGAGTGTGGGGTTTAGAAACACTGAAGCTTTCTTT
TRBJ1-1 | . | . | TRBV19 | CASSQPGWSGPGPNTEAFF | TGTGCCAGTAGCCAACCCGGATGGTCAGGTCCAGGCCCTAACACTGAAGCTTTCTTT
TRBJ1-1 | . | . | TRBV2 | CASRAPVPEAFF | TGTGCCAGCAGAGCCCCGGTCCCTGAAGCTTTCTTT
TRBJ1-6 | . | . | TRBV2 | CASSEIVEGRSPLHF | TGTGCCAGCAGTGAGATCGTCGAAGGGAGATCACCCCTCCACTTT
TRBJ1-1 | . | TRBD1 | TRBV10-3 | CASSTGVTEAFF | TGTGCCAGCAGTACAGGGGTCACTGAAGCTTTCTTT
TRBJ2-3 | . | . | TRBV27 | CASSVRGVTDTQYF | TGTGCCAGCAGTGTCCGCGGTGTCACAGATACGCAGTATTTT
TRBJ1-2 | . | . | TRBV7-8 | CASSLGGEYYGYTF | TGTGCCAGCAGCTTAGGCGGGGAATACTATGGCTACACCTTC
TRBJ1-2 | . | . | TRBV19 | CASSIPGAVYGYTF | TGTGCCAGTAGTATTCCCGGGGCGGTCTATGGCTACACCTTC
TRBJ2-1 | . | TRBD1 | TRBV6-1 | CASSKSGTGGIEQFF | TGTGCCAGCAGTAAATCTGGGACAGGGGGCATCGAGCAGTTCTTC
TRBJ2-7 | . | TRBD2 | TRBV19 | CASSTGTSGTLYEQYF | TGTGCCAGTAGTACGGGGACTAGCGGGACCCTCTACGAGCAGTACTTC